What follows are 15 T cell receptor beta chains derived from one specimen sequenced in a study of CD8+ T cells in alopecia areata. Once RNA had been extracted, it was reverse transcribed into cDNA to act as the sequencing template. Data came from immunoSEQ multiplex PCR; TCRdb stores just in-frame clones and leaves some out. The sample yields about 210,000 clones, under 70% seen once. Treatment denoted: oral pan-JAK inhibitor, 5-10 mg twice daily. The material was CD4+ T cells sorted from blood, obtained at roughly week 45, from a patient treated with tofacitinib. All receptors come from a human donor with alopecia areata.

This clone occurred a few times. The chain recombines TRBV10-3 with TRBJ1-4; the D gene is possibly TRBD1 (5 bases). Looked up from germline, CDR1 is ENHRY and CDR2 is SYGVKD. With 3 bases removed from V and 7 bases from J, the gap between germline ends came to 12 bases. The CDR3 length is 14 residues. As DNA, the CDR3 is TGTGCCATCAGTGAAGGCAGGGTCGGTGAAAAACTGTTTTTT. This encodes CAISEGRVGEKLFF.

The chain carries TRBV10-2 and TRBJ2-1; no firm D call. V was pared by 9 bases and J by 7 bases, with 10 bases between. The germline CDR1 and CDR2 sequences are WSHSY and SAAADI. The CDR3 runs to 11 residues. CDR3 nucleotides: TGCGCCAGTTCAAAAGGGAATGAGCAGTTCTTC. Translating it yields CASSKGNEQFF.

The CDR3, as DNA: TGTGCCAGCATGGAGCGGGGGGGCACGTATACGCAGTATTTT. Translated: CASMERGGTYTQYF. V usage is TRBV2 and J usage is TRBJ2-3; 10 bases fit TRBD2. Germline CDR1 reads SNHLY; CDR2 reads FYNNEI. V shed 7 bases, J shed 7 bases, and the junction held 8 bases outside the gene matches. This CDR3 is 14 amino acids long.

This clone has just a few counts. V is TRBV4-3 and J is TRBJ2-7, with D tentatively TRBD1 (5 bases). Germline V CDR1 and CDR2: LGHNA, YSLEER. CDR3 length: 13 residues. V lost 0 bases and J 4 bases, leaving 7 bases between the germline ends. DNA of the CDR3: TGCGCCAGCAGCCAAGACAGGGTTTACGAGCAGTACTTC. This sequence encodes CASSQDRVYEQYF.

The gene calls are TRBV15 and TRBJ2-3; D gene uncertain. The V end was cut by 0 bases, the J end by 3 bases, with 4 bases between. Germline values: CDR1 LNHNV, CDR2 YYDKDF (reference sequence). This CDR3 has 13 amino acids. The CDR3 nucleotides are TGTGCCACCAGCAGAGATCGGACAGATACGCAGTATTTT. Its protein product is CATSRDRTDTQYF.

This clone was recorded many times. This chain's CDR3 is CASSGQAGGLYNEQFF. DNA of the CDR3: TGCGCCAGCAGCGGACAAGCGGGGGGTCTCTACAATGAGCAGTTCTTC. The chain recombines TRBV5-1 with TRBJ2-1, with 9 bases identical to TRBD2. V shed 4 bases and J 3 bases; nucleotides not matched to a gene: 8. In germline, CDR1 is SGHRS, CDR2 YFSETQ. This CDR3 is built from 16 residues.

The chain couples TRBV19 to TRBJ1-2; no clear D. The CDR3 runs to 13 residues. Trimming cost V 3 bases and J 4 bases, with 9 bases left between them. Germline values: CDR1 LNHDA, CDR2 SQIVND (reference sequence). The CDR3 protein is CASSIRVSYGYTF. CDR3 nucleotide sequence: TGTGCCAGTAGTATTCGGGTGAGCTATGGCTACACCTTC.

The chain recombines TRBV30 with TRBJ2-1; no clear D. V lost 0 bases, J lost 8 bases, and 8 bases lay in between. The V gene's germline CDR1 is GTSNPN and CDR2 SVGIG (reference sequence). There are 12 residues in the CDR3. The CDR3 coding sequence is TGTGCCTGGAGTGTTCGCAGTGATGAGCAGTTCTTC. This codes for CAWSVRSDEQFF.

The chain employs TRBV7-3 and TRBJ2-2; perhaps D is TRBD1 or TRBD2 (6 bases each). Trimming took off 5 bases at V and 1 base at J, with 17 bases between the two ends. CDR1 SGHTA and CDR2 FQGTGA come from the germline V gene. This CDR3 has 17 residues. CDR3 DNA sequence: TGTGCCAGCAGCGACTTCGGGGGCGCGGGGAACACCGGGGAGCTGTTTTTT. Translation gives CASSDFGGAGNTGELFF.

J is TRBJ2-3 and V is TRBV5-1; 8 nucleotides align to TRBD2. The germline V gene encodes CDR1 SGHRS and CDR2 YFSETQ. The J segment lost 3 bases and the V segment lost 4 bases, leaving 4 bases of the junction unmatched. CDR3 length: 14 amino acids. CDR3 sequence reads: CASSAGGWTDTQYF. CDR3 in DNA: TGCGCCAGCAGCGCGGGGGGTTGGACAGATACGCAGTATTTT. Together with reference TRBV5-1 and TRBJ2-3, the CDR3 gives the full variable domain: KAGVTQTPRYLIKTRGQQVTLSCSPISGHRSVSWYQQTPGQGLQFLFEYFSETQRNKGNFPGRFSGRQFSNSRSEMNVSTLELGDSALYLCASSAGGWTDTQYFGPGTRLTVL.

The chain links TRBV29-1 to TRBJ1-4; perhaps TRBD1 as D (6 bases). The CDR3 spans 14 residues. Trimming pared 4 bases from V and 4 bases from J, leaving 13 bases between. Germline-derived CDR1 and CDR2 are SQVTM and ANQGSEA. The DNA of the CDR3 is TGCAGCGTTGCGCGGACAGACCTTAATGAAAAACTGTTTTTT. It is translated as CSVARTDLNEKLFF.

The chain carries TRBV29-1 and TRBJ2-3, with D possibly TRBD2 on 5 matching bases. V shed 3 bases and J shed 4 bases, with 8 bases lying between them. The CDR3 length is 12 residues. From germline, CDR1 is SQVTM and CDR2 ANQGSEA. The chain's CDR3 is CSVDAGSDTQYF. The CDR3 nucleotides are TGCAGCGTTGATGCGGGCTCAGATACGCAGTATTTT.

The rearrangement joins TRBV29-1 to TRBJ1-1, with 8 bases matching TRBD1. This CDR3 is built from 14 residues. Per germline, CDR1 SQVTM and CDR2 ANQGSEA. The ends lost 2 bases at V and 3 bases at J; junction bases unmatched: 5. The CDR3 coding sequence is TGCAGCGTTGAAAGAGACAGGGGATACACTGAAGCTTTCTTT. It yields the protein CSVERDRGYTEAFF.

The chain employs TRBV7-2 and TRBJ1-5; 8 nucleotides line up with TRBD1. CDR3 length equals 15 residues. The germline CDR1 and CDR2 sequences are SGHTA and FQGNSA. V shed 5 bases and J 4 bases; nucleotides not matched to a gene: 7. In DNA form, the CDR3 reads TGTGCCAGCAGCGCCGACAGGGGACTAAATCAGCCCCAGCATTTT. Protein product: CASSADRGLNQPQHF.

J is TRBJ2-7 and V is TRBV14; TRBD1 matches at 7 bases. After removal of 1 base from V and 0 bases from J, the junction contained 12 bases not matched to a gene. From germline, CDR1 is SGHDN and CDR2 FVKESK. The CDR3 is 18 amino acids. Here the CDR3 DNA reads TGTGCCAGCAGCCAAGGACAGGGAAACTTTAAGAGCTCCTACGAGCAGTACTTC. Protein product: CASSQGQGNFKSSYEQYF.